Sequencing of this T cell receptor (beta chain) was carried out in a study of blood T cell repertoires in COVID-19. As for the study in general: Sites across the United States, Italy and Spain contributed samples from acute and convalescent COVID-19.

Source study methods: Estimates of nucleated cell counts were drawn from the amplification of reference gene primers. Method: immunoSEQ multiplex PCR; TCRdb's copy keeps in-frame clones and lacks some. Clonal size and the V and J genes are those of that table, whereas D and trimming came from the DNA. Here the sample spans under 300,000 clones, roughly 90% being singletons. Germline CDR1 and CDR2: SGDLS and YYNGEE. V lost 6 bases to trimming and J lost 8 bases, with 17 bases between them. The CDR3 has 13 residues. The genes are TRBV9 and TRBJ1-2; a weak D match, TRBD1 (6 bases). Material: peripheral blood. The sequence was collected from a woman under 40 with COVID-19, enrolled during active disease. The CDR3 nucleotides are TGTGCCAGCACCCTCAGGGGATCGACAGGCTACACCTTC. Amino acids: CASTLRGSTGYTF.